The present entry profiles one T cell receptor (beta chain) with its context. The antigen is not known. The data were obtained in a study of T cell responses to AZD1222 COVID-19 vaccine. The study, taken as a whole, reports: In all cases, repertoires were sampled only after the peak T cell response. Dominant at 160-218 and 743-854, vaccine-associated CD4 TCRs also spanned spike. Donors in the cohort were predominantly white British and more often female, and clonal diversity was possibly underestimated.

Method: immunoSEQ multiplex PCR; TCRdb's copy keeps in-frame clones and lacks some. This sample yields nearly 80,000 clones, of which over 75% are seen a single time; approximately 22% belongs to the top ten. Per the germline V gene, CDR1 is SNHLY and CDR2 is FYNNEI. V gave up 4 bases and J gave up 1 base, with 7 bases separating them. The CDR3 covers 14 residues. V gene TRBV2 combines with J gene TRBJ1-4; no reliable D call. The source was peripheral blood, collected on day 0 of AZD1222 vaccination. This clonotype was obtained from an adult in good health. The CDR3 region is CASSAGKTNEKLFF. The DNA of the CDR3 is TGTGCCAGCAGTGCGGGCAAAACTAATGAAAAACTGTTTTTT. The variable domain in full, with the rest retrieved from reference TRBV2 and TRBJ1-4, is EPEVTQTPSHQVTQMGQEVILRCVPISNHLYFYWYRQILGQKVEFLVSFYNNEISEKSEIFDDQFSVERPDGSNFTLKIRSTKLEDSAMYFCASSAGKTNEKLFFGSGTQLSVL.